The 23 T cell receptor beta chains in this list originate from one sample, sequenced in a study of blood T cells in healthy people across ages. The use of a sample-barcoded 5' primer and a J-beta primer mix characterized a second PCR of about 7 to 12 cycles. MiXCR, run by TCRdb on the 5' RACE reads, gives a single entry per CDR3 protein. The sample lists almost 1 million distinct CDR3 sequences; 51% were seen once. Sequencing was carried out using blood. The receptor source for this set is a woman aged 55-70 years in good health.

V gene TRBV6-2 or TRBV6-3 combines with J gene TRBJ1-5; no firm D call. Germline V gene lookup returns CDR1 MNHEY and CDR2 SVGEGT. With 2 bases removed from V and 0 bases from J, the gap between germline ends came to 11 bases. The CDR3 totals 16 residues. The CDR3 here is CASSYAGRSSNQPQHF. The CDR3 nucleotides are TGTGCCAGCAGTTACGCGGGGAGGAGTAGCAATCAGCCCCAGCATTTT.

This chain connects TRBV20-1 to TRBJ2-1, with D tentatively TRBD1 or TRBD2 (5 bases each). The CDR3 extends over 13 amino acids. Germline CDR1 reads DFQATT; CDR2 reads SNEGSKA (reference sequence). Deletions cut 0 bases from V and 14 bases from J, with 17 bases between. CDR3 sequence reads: CSAREQEASREFF. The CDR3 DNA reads TGCAGTGCTAGAGAACAGGAGGCCAGTAGGGAGTTCTTC.

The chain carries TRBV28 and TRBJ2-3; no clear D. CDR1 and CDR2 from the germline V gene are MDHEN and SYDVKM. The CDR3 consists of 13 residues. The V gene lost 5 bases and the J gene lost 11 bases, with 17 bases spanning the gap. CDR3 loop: CASSAALIGGQYF. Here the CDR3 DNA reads TGTGCCAGCAGTGCAGCCCTAATCGGTGGGCAGTATTTT.

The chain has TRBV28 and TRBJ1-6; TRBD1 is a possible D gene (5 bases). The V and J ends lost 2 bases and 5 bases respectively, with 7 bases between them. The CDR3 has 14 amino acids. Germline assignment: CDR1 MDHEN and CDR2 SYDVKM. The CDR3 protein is CASSLRQNNSPLHF. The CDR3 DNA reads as TGTGCCAGCAGTTTAAGACAGAATAATTCACCCCTCCACTTT.

CDR3 sequence (DNA): TGCAGTGCTAGGGGTCTAGCGGAGGAGGGGAACATTCAGTACTTC. Its translation is CSARGLAEEGNIQYF. This chain links TRBV20-1 with TRBJ2-7; the match to TRBD2 covers 7 bases. The tail of the sequence fits TRBJ2-4 better, so the J call may be wrong. The CDR3 contains 15 residues. Germline loops: CDR1 DFQATT, CDR2 SNEGSKA (reference sequence).

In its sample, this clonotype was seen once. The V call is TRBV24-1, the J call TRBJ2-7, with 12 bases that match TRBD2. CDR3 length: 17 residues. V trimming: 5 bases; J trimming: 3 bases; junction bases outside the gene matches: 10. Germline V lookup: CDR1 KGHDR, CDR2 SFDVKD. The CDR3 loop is CATSAGTSGRLVYEQYF. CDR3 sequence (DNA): TGTGCCACCAGTGCCGGGACTAGCGGGCGTTTGGTCTACGAGCAGTACTTC.

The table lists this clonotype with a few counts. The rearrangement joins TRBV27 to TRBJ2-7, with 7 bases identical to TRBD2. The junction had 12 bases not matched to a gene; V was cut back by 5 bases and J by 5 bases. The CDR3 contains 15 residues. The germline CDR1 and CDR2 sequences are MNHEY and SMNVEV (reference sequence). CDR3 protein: CASSLEGRAFHEQYF. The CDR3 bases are TGTGCCAGCAGTCTGGAGGGGAGGGCCTTCCACGAGCAGTACTTC.

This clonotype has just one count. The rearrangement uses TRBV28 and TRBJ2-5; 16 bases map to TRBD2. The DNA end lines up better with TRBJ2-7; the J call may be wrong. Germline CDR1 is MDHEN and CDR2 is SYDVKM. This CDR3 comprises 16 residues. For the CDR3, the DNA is TGTGCCAGCAGTCCCGGGACTAGCGGGAGGGCCTCCGAGCAGTACTTC. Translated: CASSPGTSGRASEQYF.

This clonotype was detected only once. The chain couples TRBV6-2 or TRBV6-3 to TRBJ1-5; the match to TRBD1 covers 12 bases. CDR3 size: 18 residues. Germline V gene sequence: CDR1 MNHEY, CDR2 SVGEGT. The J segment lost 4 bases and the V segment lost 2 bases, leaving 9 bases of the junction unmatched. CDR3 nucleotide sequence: TGTGCCAGCAGTTACCCTTCCGGGACAGGGGGCCTTAATCAGCCCCAGCATTTT. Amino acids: CASSYPSGTGGLNQPQHF.

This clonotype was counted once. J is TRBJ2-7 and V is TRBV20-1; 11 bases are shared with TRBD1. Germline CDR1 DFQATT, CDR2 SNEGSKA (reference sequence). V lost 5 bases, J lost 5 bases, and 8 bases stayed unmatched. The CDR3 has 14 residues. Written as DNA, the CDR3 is TGCAGTGCTGGACAGGGGGCAAAGAATAACGAGCAGTACTTC. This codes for CSAGQGAKNNEQYF.

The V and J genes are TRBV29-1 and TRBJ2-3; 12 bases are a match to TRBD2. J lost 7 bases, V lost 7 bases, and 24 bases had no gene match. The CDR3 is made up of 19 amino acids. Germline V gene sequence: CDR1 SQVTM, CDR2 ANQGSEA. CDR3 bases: TGCAGCGCCTTACACCATATACTACTAGCGGGAGGTTTTAGTAATACGCAGTATTTT. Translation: CSALHHILLAGGFSNTQYF.

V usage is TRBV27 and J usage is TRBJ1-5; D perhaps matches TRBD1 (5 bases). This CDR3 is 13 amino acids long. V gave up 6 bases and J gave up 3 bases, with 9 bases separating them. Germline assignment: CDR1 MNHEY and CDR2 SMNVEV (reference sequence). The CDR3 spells CASRRGFNQPQHF. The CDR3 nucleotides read TGTGCCAGCAGGAGGGGATTCAATCAGCCCCAGCATTTT.

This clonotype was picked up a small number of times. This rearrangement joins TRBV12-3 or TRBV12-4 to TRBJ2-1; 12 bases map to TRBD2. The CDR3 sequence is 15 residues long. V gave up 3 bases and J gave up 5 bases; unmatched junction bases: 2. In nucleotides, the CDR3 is TGTGCCAGCAGTTTCGCTAGCGGGAGGGACAATGAGCAGTTCTTC. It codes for CASSFASGRDNEQFF.

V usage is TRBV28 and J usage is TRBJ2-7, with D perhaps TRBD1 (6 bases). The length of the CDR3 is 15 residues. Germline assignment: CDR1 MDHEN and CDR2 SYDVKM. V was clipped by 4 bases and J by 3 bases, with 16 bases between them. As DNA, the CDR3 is TGTGCCAGCAGTTCCCGCCTGGGACACAGCTACGAGCAGTACTTC. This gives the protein CASSSRLGHSYEQYF.

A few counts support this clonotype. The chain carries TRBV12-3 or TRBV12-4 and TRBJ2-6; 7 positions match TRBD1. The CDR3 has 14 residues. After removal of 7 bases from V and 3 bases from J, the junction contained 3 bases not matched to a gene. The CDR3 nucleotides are TGTGCCAGCACGACAGGGAGTGGGGCCAACGTCCTGACTTTC. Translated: CASTTGSGANVLTF.

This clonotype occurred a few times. This chain's CDR3 is CASSATRGSYEQYF. The CDR3 region has the DNA TGTGCCAGCAGTGCCACTAGGGGAAGCTACGAGCAGTACTTC. The V call is TRBV27, the J call TRBJ2-7; D is perhaps TRBD1 or TRBD2 (5 bases each). CDR1 is MNHEY, CDR2 SMNVEV, per germline (reference sequence). V was trimmed by 5 bases and J by 3 bases, leaving 14 bases between them. The CDR3 extends over 14 amino acids.

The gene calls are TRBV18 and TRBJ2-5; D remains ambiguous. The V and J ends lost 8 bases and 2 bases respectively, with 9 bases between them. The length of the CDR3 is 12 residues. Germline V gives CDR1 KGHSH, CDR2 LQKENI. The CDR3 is CASAHGQETQYF. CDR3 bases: TGTGCCAGCGCCCATGGACAAGAGACCCAGTACTTC. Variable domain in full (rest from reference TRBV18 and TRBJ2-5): NAGVMQNPRHLVRRRGQEARLRCSPMKGHSHVYWYRQLPEEGLKFMVYLQKENIIDESGMPKERFSAEFPKEGPSILRIQQVVRGDSAAYFCASAHGQETQYFGPGTRLLVL.

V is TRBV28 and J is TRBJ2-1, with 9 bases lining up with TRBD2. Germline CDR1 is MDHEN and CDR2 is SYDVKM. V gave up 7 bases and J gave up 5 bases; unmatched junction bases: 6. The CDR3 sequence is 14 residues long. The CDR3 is CASKGGRVHNEQFF. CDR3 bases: TGTGCCAGCAAGGGCGGGAGGGTCCACAATGAGCAGTTCTTC. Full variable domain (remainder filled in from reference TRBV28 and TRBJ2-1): DVKVTQSSRYLVKRTGEKVFLECVQDMDHENMFWYRQDPGLGLRLIYFSYDVKMKEKGDIPEGYSVSREKKERFSLILESASTNQTSMYLCASKGGRVHNEQFFGPGTRLTVL.

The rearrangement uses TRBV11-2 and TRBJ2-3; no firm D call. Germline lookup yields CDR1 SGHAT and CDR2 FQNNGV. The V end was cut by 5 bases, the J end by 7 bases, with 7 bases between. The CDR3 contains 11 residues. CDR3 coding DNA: TGTGCCAGCAGCCGAATTTATACGCAGTATTTT. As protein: CASSRIYTQYF.

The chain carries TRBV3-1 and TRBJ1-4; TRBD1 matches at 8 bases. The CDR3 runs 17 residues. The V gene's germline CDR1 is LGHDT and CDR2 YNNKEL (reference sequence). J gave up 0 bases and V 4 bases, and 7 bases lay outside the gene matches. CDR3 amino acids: CASSPPRQGTTNEKLFF. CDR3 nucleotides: TGTGCCAGCAGCCCCCCCCGACAGGGGACAACTAATGAAAAACTGTTTTTT.

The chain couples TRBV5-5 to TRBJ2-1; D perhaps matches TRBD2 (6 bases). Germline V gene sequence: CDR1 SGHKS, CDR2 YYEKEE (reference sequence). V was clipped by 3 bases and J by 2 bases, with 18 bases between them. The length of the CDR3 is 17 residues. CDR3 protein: CASSSILAGFTYNEQFF. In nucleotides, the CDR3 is TGTGCCAGCAGCTCAATCCTCGCGGGATTTACCTACAATGAGCAGTTCTTC.

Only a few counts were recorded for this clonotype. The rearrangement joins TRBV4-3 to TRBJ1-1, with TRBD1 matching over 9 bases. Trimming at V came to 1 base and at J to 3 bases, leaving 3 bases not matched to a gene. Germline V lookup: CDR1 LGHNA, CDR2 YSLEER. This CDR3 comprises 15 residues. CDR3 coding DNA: TGCGCCAGCAGCCAAGGGGACAGGGCCGACACTGAAGCTTTCTTT. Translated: CASSQGDRADTEAFF.

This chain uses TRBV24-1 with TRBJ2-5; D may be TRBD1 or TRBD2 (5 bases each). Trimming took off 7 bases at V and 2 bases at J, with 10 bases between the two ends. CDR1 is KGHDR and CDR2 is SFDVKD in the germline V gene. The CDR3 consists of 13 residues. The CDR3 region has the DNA TGTGCCACCAGCGGGACCTATCAAGAGACCCAGTACTTC. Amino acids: CATSGTYQETQYF.